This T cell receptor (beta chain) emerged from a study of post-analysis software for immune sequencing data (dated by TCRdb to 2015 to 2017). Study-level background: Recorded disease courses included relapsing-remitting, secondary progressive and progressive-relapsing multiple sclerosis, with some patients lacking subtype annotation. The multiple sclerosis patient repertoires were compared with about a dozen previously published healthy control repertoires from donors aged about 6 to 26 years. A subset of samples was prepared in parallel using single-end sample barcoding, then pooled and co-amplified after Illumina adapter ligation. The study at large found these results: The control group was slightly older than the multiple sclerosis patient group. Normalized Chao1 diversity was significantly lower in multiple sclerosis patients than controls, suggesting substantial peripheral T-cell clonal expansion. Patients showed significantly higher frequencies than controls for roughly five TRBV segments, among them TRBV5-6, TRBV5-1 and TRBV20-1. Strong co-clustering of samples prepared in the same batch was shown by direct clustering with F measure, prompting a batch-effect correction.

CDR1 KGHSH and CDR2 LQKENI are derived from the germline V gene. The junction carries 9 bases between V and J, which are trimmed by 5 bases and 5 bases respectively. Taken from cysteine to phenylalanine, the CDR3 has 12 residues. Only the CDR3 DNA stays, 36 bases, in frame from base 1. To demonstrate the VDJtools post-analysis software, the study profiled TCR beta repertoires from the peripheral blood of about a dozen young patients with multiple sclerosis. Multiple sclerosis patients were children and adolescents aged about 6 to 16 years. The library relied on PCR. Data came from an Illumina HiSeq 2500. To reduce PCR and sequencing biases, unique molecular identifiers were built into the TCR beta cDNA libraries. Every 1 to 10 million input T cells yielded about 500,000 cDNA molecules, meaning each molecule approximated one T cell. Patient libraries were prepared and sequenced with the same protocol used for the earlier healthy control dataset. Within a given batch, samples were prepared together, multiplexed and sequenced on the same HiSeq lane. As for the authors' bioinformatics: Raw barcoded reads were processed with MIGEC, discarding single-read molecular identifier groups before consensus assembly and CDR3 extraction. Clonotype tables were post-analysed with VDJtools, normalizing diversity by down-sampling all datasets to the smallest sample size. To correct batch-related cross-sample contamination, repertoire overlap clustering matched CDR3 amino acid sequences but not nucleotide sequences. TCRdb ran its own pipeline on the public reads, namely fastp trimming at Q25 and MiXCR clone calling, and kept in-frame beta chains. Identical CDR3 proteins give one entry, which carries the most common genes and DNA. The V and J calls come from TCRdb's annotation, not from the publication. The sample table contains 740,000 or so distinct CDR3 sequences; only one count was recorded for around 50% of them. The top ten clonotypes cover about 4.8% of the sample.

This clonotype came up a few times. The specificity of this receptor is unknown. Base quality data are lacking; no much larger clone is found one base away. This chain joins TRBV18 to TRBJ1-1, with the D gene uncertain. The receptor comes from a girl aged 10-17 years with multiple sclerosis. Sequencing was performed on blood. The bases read TGTGCCAGCTCAGAGGAGAGGACTGAAGCTTTCTTT. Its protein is CASSEERTEAFF.